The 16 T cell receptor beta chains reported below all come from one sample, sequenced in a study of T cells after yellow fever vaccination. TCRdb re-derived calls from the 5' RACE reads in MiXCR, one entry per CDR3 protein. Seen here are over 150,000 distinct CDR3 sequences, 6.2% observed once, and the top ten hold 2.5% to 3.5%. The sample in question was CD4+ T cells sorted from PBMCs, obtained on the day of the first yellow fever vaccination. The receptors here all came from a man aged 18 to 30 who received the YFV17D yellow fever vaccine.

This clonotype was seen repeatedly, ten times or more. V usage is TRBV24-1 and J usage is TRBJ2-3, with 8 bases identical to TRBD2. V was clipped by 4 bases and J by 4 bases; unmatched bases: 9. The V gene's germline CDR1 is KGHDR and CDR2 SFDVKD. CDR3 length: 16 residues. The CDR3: CATSDTRGSGADTQYF. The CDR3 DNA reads TGTGCCACCAGTGACACTCGGGGTAGCGGGGCAGATACGCAGTATTTT.

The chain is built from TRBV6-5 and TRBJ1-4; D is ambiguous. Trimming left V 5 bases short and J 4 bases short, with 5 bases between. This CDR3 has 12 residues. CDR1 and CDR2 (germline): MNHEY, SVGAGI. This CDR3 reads CASSAFNEKLFF. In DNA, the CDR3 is TGTGCCAGCAGTGCCTTTAATGAAAAACTGTTTTTT.

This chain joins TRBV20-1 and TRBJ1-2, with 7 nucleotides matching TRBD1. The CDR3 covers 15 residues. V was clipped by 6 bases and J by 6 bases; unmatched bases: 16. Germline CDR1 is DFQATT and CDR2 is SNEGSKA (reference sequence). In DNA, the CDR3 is TGCAGTGCCCCACCGACACAGGGGTTAAAGGATGGCTACACCTTC. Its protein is CSAPPTQGLKDGYTF.

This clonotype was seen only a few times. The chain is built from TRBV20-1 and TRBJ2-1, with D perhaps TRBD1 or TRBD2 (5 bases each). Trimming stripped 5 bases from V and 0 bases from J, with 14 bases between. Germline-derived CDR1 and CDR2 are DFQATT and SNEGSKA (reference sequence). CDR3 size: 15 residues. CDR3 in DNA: TGCAGTGCTCCTAAGGGACGCGGCTCCTACAATGAGCAGTTCTTC. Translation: CSAPKGRGSYNEQFF.

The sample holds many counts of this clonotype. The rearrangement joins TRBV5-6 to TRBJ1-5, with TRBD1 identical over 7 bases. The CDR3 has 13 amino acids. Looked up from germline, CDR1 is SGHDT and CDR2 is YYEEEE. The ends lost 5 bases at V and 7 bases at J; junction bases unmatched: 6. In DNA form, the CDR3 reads TGTGCCAGCAGTACAGGGGCAGGGCAGCCCCAGCATTTT. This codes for CASSTGAGQPQHF.

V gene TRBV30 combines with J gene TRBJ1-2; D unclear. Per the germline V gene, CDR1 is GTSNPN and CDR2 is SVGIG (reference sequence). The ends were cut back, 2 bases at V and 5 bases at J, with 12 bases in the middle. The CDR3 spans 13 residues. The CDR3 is CAWSSGPSYGYTF. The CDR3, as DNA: TGTGCCTGGAGTTCAGGACCGTCGTATGGCTACACCTTC.

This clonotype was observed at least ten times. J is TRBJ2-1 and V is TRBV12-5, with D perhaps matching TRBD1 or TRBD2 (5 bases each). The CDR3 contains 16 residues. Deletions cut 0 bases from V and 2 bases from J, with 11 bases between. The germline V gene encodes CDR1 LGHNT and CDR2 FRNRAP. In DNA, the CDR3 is TGTGCTAGTGGTTTGGTACGGGTGGGGGCCTACAATGAGCAGTTCTTC. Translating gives CASGLVRVGAYNEQFF.

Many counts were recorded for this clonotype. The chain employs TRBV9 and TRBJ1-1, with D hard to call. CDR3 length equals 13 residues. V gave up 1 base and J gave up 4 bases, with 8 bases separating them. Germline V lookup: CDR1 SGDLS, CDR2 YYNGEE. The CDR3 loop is CASSVLGGTEAFF. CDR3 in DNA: TGTGCCAGCAGCGTATTGGGAGGCACTGAAGCTTTCTTT.

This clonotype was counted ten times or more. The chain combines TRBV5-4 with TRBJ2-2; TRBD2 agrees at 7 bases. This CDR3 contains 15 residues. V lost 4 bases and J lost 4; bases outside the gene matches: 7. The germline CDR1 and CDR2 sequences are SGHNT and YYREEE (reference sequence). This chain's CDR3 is CASSPQRGTTGELFF. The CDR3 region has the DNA TGTGCCAGCAGCCCTCAGCGGGGCACCACCGGGGAGCTGTTTTTT.

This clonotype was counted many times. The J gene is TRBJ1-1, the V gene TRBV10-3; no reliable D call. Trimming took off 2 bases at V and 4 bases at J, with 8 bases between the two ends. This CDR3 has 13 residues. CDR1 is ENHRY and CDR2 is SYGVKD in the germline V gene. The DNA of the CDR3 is TGTGCCATCAGTGAGCCTAGTAGCACTGAAGCTTTCTTT. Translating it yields CAISEPSSTEAFF.

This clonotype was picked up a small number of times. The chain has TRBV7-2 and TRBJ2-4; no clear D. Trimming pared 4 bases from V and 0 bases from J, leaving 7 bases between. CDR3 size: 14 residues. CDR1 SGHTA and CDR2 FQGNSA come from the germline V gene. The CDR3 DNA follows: TGTGCCAGCAGCTCGGGTCCAGCCAAAAACATTCAGTACTTC. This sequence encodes CASSSGPAKNIQYF.

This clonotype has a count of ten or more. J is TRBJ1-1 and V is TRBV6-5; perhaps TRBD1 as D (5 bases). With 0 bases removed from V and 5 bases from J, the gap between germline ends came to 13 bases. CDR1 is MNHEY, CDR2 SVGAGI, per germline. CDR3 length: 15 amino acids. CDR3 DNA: TGTGCCAGCAGTTACTCGACGGGGGGAGGGACTGAAGCTTTCTTT. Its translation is CASSYSTGGGTEAFF.

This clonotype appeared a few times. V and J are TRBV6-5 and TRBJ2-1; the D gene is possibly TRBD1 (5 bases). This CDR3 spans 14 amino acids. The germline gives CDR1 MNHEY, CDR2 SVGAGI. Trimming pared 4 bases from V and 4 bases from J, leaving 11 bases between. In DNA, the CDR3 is TGTGCCAGCAGTTCCTCCGGACATTACAATGAGCAGTTCTTC. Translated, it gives CASSSSGHYNEQFF.

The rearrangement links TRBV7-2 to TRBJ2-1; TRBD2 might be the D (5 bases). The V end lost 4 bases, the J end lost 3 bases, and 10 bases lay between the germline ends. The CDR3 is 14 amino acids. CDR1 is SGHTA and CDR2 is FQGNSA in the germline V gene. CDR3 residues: CASSSLVGYNEQFF. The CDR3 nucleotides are TGTGCCAGCAGCTCACTAGTGGGCTACAATGAGCAGTTCTTC.

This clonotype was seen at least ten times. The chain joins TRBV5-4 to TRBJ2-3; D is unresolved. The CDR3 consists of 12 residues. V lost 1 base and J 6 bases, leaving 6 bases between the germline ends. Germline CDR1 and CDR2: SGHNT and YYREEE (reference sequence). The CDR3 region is CASSLQGDTQYF. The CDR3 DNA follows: TGTGCCAGCAGCTTGCAAGGGGATACGCAGTATTTT.

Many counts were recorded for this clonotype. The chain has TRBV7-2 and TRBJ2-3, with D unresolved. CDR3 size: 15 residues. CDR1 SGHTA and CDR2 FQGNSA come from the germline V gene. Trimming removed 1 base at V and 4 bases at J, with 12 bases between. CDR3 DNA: TGTGCCAGCAGCTTAGTTAGACCCGGCGCAGATACGCAGTATTTT. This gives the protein CASSLVRPGADTQYF.